The 18 T cell receptor beta chains in this list originate from one sample, sequenced in a study of blood T cell repertoires in COVID-19. The assay was immunoSEQ multiplex PCR, and TCRdb's table has in-frame clones only and misses some. The data hold 300,000 to 350,000 clones, with roughly 86% observed a single time. The sample was peripheral blood. Receptors were obtained from a man in his thirties or forties with COVID-19, enrolled during active disease.

V and J are TRBV7-3 and TRBJ1-1; perhaps TRBD1 as D (6 bases). V lost 0 bases to trimming and J lost 1 base, with 12 bases between them. The CDR3 sequence is 16 residues long. Germline values: CDR1 SGHTA, CDR2 FQGTGA. CDR3 region: CASSLTSGTPNTEAFF. Here the CDR3 DNA reads TGTGCCAGCAGCTTAACCTCCGGGACACCGAACACTGAAGCTTTCTTT.

This chain connects TRBV28 to TRBJ2-5, with D tentatively TRBD2 (6 bases). Germline V gene lookup returns CDR1 MDHEN and CDR2 SYDVKM. The CDR3 has 13 residues. With 7 bases removed from V and 5 bases from J, the gap between germline ends came to 14 bases. The CDR3 DNA reads as TGTGCCAGCAACTATGGAGGGAGGGAGACCCAGTACTTC. Residues: CASNYGGRETQYF.

The chain has TRBV10-3 and TRBJ2-7; perhaps TRBD1 as D (5 bases). Looked up from germline, CDR1 is ENHRY and CDR2 is SYGVKD. This CDR3 is 12 amino acids long. Trimming pared 6 bases from V and 7 bases from J, leaving 13 bases between. The CDR3 DNA reads as TGTGCCATCAGCCCCTCAGGGTGGGAGCAGTACTTC. This gives the protein CAISPSGWEQYF.

This clone was counted only a few times. This chain connects TRBV18 to TRBJ1-2; D not certain. CDR1 is KGHSH, CDR2 LQKENI, per germline. Trimming shortened V by 2 bases and J by 2 bases, and 6 bases separated the two germline ends. This CDR3 has 13 amino acids. The CDR3, as DNA: TGTGCCAGCTCACCAAACAGAAACTATGGCTACACCTTC. It yields the protein CASSPNRNYGYTF. Complete variable domain (other parts from reference TRBV18 and TRBJ1-2): NAGVMQNPRHLVRRRGQEARLRCSPMKGHSHVYWYRQLPEEGLKFMVYLQKENIIDESGMPKERFSAEFPKEGPSILRIQQVVRGDSAAYFCASSPNRNYGYTFGSGTRLTVV.

The rearrangement links TRBV28 to TRBJ2-5; D perhaps matches TRBD1 (6 bases). CDR3 length: 14 residues. Trimming left V 2 bases short and J 5 bases short, with 12 bases between. The germline V gene encodes CDR1 MDHEN and CDR2 SYDVKM. The CDR3 DNA follows: TGTGCCAGCAGTTTAGGGGGCTTGGAGGAGACCCAGTACTTC. It yields the protein CASSLGGLEETQYF.

This clone was picked up one time. The CDR3 DNA reads as TGTGCCAGCAGCTTAATGACGGACCCGGGGGGGGAGACCCAGTACTTC. This translates into CASSLMTDPGGETQYF. The J gene is TRBJ2-5, the V gene TRBV7-6; TRBD2 aligns across 8 bases. The CDR3 consists of 16 residues. Germline lookup yields CDR1 SGHVS and CDR2 FNYEAQ. With V trimmed by 2 bases and J by 5 bases, 10 bases remained unmatched.

This sequence joins TRBV13 and TRBJ1-2; possibly TRBD1 for D (6 bases). This CDR3 region has 13 residues. V lost 2 bases and J 4 bases, leaving 8 bases between the germline ends. Germline CDR1 is PRHDT and CDR2 is FYEKMQ (reference sequence). The CDR3 DNA sequence: TGTGCCAGCAGCTTATCAGGGGTCTATGGCTACACCTTC. Its protein product is CASSLSGVYGYTF.

This chain uses TRBV9 with TRBJ2-1, with 9 bases identical to TRBD2. Germline V gene sequence: CDR1 SGDLS, CDR2 YYNGEE. The CDR3 covers 21 residues. After removal of 4 bases from V and 0 bases from J, the junction contained 20 bases not matched to a gene. CDR3 nucleotides: TGTGCCAGCAGCTCTTCACCCGCGGCGGGAGGGGGTATTAGCTCCTACAATGAGCAGTTCTTC. Translation gives CASSSSPAAGGGISSYNEQFF.

The chain employs TRBV6-1 and TRBJ2-7, with a weak D call TRBD1 (5 bases). Germline CDR1 is MNHNS and CDR2 is SASEGT. V lost 6 bases and J lost 1, with 10 bases in between. The CDR3 has 13 residues. CDR3 sequence (DNA): TGTGCCAGCAGGACAGCCATATCCTACGAGCAGTACTTC. It yields the protein CASRTAISYEQYF.

The chain is built from TRBV9 and TRBJ1-2; 10 bases are shared with TRBD1. The CDR3 is made up of 15 amino acids. After removal of 0 bases from V and 4 bases from J, the junction contained 3 bases not matched to a gene. CDR1 and CDR2 (germline): SGDLS, YYNGEE. The CDR3 spells CASSVGDRGSYGYTF. The CDR3 DNA reads TGTGCCAGCAGCGTAGGGGACAGGGGTTCCTATGGCTACACCTTC.

The J gene is TRBJ1-2, the V gene TRBV25-1, with 7 positions matching TRBD1. Trimming at V came to 4 bases and at J to 3 bases, leaving 8 bases not matched to a gene. The CDR3 covers 15 residues. Germline CDR1 MGHDK, CDR2 SYGVNS. The CDR3 protein is CASSAPRGGDYGYTF. CDR3 DNA: TGTGCCAGCAGTGCACCAAGAGGGGGCGACTATGGCTACACCTTC.

The rearrangement links TRBV19 to TRBJ2-6, with 8 bases identical to TRBD1. Germline CDR1 and CDR2: LNHDA and SQIVND (reference sequence). The CDR3 length is 17 residues. V was pared by 7 bases and J by 0 bases, with 8 bases of the junction left unmatched. This CDR3 is CASTSQGALSGANVLTF. The CDR3 DNA sequence: TGTGCCAGTACCTCGCAGGGGGCGCTCTCTGGGGCCAACGTCCTGACTTTC.

The V gene is TRBV28, the J gene TRBJ2-3; D unclear. Deletions cut 3 bases from V and 4 bases from J, with 5 bases between. CDR3 length: 12 residues. CDR1 and CDR2 from the germline V gene are MDHEN and SYDVKM. The CDR3 sequence is CASSFVSDTQYF. CDR3 bases: TGTGCCAGCAGTTTTGTCTCAGATACGCAGTATTTT.

The V gene is TRBV15, the J gene TRBJ1-5; the D gene is possibly TRBD1 (5 bases). Germline assignment: CDR1 LNHNV and CDR2 YYDKDF (reference sequence). CDR3 length equals 13 residues. V dropped 0 bases and J dropped 6 bases, with 6 bases sitting between them. CDR3 amino acids: CATSRDTGQPQHF. The CDR3 nucleotides read TGTGCCACCAGCAGAGATACAGGTCAGCCCCAGCATTTT.

This chain connects TRBV7-9 to TRBJ2-7; D ambiguous. Germline CDR1 SEHNR, CDR2 FQNEAQ (reference sequence). The CDR3 consists of 14 residues. The V and J ends lost 5 bases and 6 bases respectively, with 17 bases between them. In nucleotides, the CDR3 is TGTGCCAGCAGCCCCACTACTATGTCACGCGAGCAGTACTTC. Protein product: CASSPTTMSREQYF.

The table lists this clone with a few counts. The CDR3 loop is CASSLLAGGSYEQYF. The DNA for the CDR3 is TGTGCCAGCAGCCTTCTAGCGGGGGGATCCTACGAGCAGTACTTC. The chain is built from TRBV7-8 and TRBJ2-7; the match to TRBD2 covers 11 bases. Germline assignment: CDR1 SGHVS and CDR2 FQNEAQ. This CDR3 has 15 residues. Losses at the gene ends were 5 bases for V and 1 base for J; bases not matched to a gene: 4.

The CDR3 bases are TGTGCCAGCTCACCGGGAGCGGGAGAACTCTACGAGCAGTACTTC. It translates to CASSPGAGELYEQYF. The rearrangement links TRBV18 to TRBJ2-7; 8 bases match TRBD2. V gave up 3 bases and J gave up 3 bases; unmatched junction bases: 7. There are 15 residues in the CDR3. Germline V gene sequence: CDR1 KGHSH, CDR2 LQKENI. The full variable domain, rest sourced from reference TRBV18 and TRBJ2-7, is NAGVMQNPRHLVRRRGQEARLRCSPMKGHSHVYWYRQLPEEGLKFMVYLQKENIIDESGMPKERFSAEFPKEGPSILRIQQVVRGDSAAYFCASSPGAGELYEQYFGPGTRLTVT.

This clone was detected a few times. V and J are TRBV10-3 and TRBJ1-6, with D perhaps matching TRBD1 (5 bases). From germline, CDR1 is ENHRY and CDR2 SYGVKD. The V gene lost 3 bases and the J gene lost 2 bases, with 11 bases spanning the gap. This CDR3 contains 16 residues. Written as DNA, the CDR3 is TGTGCCATCAGTGACGATGGGGGGACCTATAATTCACCCCTCCACTTT. Protein product: CAISDDGGTYNSPLHF.